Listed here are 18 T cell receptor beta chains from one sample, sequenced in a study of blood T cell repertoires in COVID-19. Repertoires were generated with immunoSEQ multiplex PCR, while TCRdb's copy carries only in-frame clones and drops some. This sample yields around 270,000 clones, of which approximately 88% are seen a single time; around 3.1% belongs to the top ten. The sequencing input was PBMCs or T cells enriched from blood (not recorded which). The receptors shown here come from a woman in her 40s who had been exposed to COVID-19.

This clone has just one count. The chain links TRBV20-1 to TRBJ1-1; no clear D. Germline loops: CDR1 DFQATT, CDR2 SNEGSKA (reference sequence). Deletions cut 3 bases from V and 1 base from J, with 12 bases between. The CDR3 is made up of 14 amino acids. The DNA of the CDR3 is TGCAGTGCTAGTAAGTGGGAGGGGAACACTGAAGCTTTCTTT. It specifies CSASKWEGNTEAFF.

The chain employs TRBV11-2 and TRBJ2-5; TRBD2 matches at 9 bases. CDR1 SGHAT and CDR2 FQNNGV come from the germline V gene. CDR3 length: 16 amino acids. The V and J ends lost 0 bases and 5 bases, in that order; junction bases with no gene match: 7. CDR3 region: CASSLELAGQWETQYF. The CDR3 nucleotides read TGTGCCAGCAGCTTAGAGCTAGCGGGGCAGTGGGAGACCCAGTACTTC.

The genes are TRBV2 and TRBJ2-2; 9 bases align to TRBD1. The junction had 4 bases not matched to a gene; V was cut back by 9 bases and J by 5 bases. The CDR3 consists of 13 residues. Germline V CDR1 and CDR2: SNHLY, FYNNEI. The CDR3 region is CASRTGETGELFF. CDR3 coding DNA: TGTGCCAGTAGGACAGGGGAAACCGGGGAGCTGTTTTTT.

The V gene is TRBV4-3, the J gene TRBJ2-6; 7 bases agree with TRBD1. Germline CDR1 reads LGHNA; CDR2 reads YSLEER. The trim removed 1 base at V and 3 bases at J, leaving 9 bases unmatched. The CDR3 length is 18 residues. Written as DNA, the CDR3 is TGCGCCAGCAGCCAAGCCTCGCCAGGGGGTGGTGGGGCCAACGTCCTGACTTTC. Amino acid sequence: CASSQASPGGGGANVLTF.

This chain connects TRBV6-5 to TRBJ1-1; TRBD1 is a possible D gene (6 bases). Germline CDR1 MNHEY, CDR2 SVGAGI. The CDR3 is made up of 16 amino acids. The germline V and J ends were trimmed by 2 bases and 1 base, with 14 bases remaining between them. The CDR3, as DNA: TGTGCCAGCAGTTACGGGCAGGGGATGGGGAACACTGAAGCTTTCTTT. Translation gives CASSYGQGMGNTEAFF.

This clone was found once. CDR3 loop: CASSALAGDTDTQYF. In DNA, the CDR3 is TGTGCCAGCAGCGCACTAGCGGGGGACACAGATACGCAGTATTTT. This rearrangement joins TRBV9 to TRBJ2-3; 11 nucleotides match TRBD2. Germline CDR1 is SGDLS and CDR2 is YYNGEE. There are 15 residues in the CDR3. V shed 3 bases, J shed 2 bases, and the junction held 2 bases outside the gene matches.

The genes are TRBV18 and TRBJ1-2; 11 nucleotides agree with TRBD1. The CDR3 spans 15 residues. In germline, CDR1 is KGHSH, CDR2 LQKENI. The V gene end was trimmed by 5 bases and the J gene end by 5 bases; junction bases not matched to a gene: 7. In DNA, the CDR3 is TGTGCCAGCTCAGTCGCGGGACAGGGGGATTATGGCTACACCTTC. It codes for CASSVAGQGDYGYTF. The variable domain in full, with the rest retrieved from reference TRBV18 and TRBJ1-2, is NAGVMQNPRHLVRRRGQEARLRCSPMKGHSHVYWYRQLPEEGLKFMVYLQKENIIDESGMPKERFSAEFPKEGPSILRIQQVVRGDSAAYFCASSVAGQGDYGYTFGSGTRLTVV.

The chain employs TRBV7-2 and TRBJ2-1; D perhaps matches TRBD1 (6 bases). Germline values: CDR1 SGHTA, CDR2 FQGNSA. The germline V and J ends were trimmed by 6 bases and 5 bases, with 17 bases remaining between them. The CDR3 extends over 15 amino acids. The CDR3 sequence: CASRQGGNPNNEQFF. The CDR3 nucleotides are TGTGCCAGCAGACAAGGGGGTAATCCTAACAATGAGCAGTTCTTC.

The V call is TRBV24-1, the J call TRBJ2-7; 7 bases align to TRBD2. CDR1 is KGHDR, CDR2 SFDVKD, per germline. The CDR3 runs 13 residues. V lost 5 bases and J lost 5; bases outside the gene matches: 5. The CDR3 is CATSAWGGDEQYF. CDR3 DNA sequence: TGTGCCACCAGTGCCTGGGGGGGGGACGAGCAGTACTTC.

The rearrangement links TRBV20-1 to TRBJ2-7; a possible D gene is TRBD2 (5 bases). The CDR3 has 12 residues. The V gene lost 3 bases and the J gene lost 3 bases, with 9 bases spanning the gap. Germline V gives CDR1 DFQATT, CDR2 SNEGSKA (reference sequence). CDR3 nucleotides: TGCAGTGCTAGTAACCGGGACTACGAGCAGTACTTC. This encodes CSASNRDYEQYF.

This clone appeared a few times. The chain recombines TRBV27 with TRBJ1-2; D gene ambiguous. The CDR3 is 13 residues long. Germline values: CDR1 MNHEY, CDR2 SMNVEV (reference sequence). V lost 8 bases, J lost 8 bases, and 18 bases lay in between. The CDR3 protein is CASRRTTLDGYTF. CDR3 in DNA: TGTGCCAGCCGACGAACTACACTAGACGGCTACACCTTC.

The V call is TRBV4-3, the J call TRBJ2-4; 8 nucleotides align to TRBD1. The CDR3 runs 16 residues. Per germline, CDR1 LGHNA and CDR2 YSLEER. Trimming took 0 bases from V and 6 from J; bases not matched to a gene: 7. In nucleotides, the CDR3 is TGCGCCAGCAGCCAAGATTTTAAAGGACAGGGAAACATTCAGTACTTC. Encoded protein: CASSQDFKGQGNIQYF.

The CDR3 DNA reads as TGTGCCAGCAGCGGGACAGGAGATGAAAAACTGTTTTTT. Translating it yields CASSGTGDEKLFF. V usage is TRBV9 and J usage is TRBJ1-4, with TRBD1 identical over 7 bases. V dropped 3 bases and J dropped 6; count of bases not matched to a gene: 2. The CDR3 runs 13 residues. Germline V gives CDR1 SGDLS, CDR2 YYNGEE.

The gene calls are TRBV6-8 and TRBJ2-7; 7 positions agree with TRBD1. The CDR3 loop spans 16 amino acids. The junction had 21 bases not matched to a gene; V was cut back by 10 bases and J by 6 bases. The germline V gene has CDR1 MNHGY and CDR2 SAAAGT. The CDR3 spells CATLPATGDLGFEQYV. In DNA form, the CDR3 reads TGTGCCACCCTCCCAGCAACAGGGGACCTCGGTTTCGAGCAGTACGTC.

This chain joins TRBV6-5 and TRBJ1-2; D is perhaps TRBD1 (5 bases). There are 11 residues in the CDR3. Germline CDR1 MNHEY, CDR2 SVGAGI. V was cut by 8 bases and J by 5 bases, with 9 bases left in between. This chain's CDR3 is CASGKGYGYTF. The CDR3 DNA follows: TGTGCCAGCGGCAAGGGGTATGGCTACACCTTC.

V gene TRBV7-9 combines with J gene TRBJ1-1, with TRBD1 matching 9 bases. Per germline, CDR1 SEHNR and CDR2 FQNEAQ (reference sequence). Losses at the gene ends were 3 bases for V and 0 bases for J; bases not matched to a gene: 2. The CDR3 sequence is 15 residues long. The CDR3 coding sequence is TGTGCCAGCAGCTTTTGGGACAGGGTGAACACTGAAGCTTTCTTT. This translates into CASSFWDRVNTEAFF.

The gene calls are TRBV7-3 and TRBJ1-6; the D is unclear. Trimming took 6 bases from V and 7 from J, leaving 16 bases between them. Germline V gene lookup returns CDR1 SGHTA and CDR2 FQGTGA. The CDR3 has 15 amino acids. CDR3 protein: CASRSGIAGNSPLHF. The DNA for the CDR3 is TGTGCCAGCAGGTCCGGTATAGCTGGAAATTCACCCCTCCACTTT.

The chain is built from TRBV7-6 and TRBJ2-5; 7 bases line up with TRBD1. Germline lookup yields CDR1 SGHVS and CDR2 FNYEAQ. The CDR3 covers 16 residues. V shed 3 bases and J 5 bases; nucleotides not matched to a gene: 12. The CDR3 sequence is CASSFQGPIQGETQYF. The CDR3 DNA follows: TGTGCCAGCAGCTTCCAGGGCCCGATACAGGGGGAGACCCAGTACTTC. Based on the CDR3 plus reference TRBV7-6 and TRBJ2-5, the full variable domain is GAGVSQSPRYKVTKRGQDVALRCDPISGHVSLYWYRQALGQGPEFLTYFNYEAQQDKSGLPNDRFSAERPEGSISTLTIQRTEQRDSAMYRCASSFQGPIQGETQYFGPGTRLLVL.